The clone carrying this TCR beta chain has just a few counts. Its specificity is unknown. This sample stems from a study of cytomegalovirus exposure and HLA in healthy donors. The overall study: Inside one of the first data releases sat around 86 million unique TCRs taken from HLA-typed donors. Findings and limits, study-wide: Donor immune exposure was known only as CMV serostatus.

This CDR3 comprises 16 residues. Germline-derived CDR1 and CDR2 are SGHRS and YFSETQ. Trimming removed 4 bases from V and 0 bases from J; junction bases left unmatched: 3. Primers for the PCR totalled 60 Vbeta and 13 Jbeta. Authors' methods: In a later analysis, the count reached about 82 million unique TCR beta chains, with 8.5 million to 14 million shared. Clones were read by immunoSEQ multiplex PCR, and TCRdb kept only the in-frame ones, dropping some. V and J calls and clone size are those listed in that table; D and trimming were worked out from the DNA. This table has around 150,000 clones, 65% to 70% appearing once.

The sequencing sample was made of PBMCs. The chain is built from TRBV5-1 and TRBJ2-3; 12 bases line up with TRBD2. This clonotype originated in a man aged 30 to 39 in good health and CMV-seropositive. In DNA form, the CDR3 reads TGCGCCAGCAGCCCTAGCGGGAGGGGGAGCACAGATACGCAGTATTTT. Residues: CASSPSGRGSTDTQYF.